These 9 T cell receptor beta chains originate from one sample sequenced in a study of T-cell memory formation after mild COVID-19. MiXCR, run by TCRdb on the 5' RACE reads, gives a single entry per CDR3 protein. The data contain roughly 400,000 distinct CDR3 sequences, about a sixth of them seen just once; the ten biggest clones take up 20% to 25%. Sequenced: PBMCs or a T cell subset sorted from them (not recorded which). The receptors shown here come from a young man who had mild COVID-19 (a few samples of this study predate the infection). Cell type and time point are not known.

The chain has TRBV3-1 and TRBJ2-3; D might be TRBD2 (6 bases). The V end lost 2 bases, the J end lost 4 bases, and 13 bases lay between the germline ends. CDR3 length equals 15 residues. Germline CDR1 LGHDT, CDR2 YNNKEL (reference sequence). DNA for the CDR3: TGTGCCAGCAGCCAATGGGACTGGAAGGCAGATACGCAGTATTTT. Its translation is CASSQWDWKADTQYF.

The chain joins TRBV11-1 to TRBJ2-1, with D possibly called TRBD1 or TRBD2 (5 bases each). The CDR3 extends over 16 amino acids. Trimming removed 5 bases at V and 1 base at J, with 15 bases between. The germline V gene encodes CDR1 SGHAT and CDR2 FQDESV (reference sequence). CDR3 nucleotides: TGTGCCAGCAGCCCCCACCTTGGGGGATCCTACAATGAGCAGTTCTTC. Encoded protein: CASSPHLGGSYNEQFF.

This clonotype was recorded only once. CDR3 amino acids: CASSIGKTYEQYF. The CDR3 coding sequence is TGTGCCAGCAGCATCGGGAAGACCTACGAGCAGTACTTC. V and J are TRBV6-2 or TRBV6-3 and TRBJ2-7; tentative D call: TRBD2 (5 bases). Trimming pared 6 bases from V and 2 bases from J, leaving 11 bases between. The CDR3 has 13 amino acids. Germline CDR1 reads MNHEY; CDR2 reads SVGEGT.

The V and J genes are TRBV4-1 and TRBJ2-7, with D possibly TRBD1 on 6 matching bases. The CDR3 contains 13 residues. From germline, CDR1 is MGHRA and CDR2 YSYEKL. V gave up 3 bases and J gave up 0 bases, with 6 bases separating them. CDR3 residues: CASSQDSSYEQYF. The CDR3 nucleotides read TGCGCCAGCAGCCAGGACAGCTCCTACGAGCAGTACTTC.

This chain links TRBV7-9 with TRBJ1-1; D remains ambiguous. CDR1 SEHNR and CDR2 FQNEAQ come from the germline V gene (reference sequence). Trimming stripped 4 bases from V and 1 base from J, with 10 bases between. The CDR3 totals 14 residues. CDR3 sequence (DNA): TGTGCCAGCAGCTCCCGTGGGGAGAACACTGAAGCTTTCTTT. Translating gives CASSSRGENTEAFF.

The genes are TRBV7-2 and TRBJ2-6; D might be TRBD1 (7 bases). Looked up from germline, CDR1 is SGHTA and CDR2 is FQGNSA. The CDR3 sequence is 15 residues long. V was trimmed by 4 bases and J by 3 bases, leaving 10 bases between them. CDR3 amino acids: CASSSRGDGANVLTF. CDR3 sequence (DNA): TGTGCCAGCAGCTCCAGGGGGGATGGGGCCAACGTCCTGACTTTC.

This chain connects TRBV3-1 to TRBJ2-1, with 7 bases fitting TRBD2. With 4 bases clipped from V and 7 bases from J, the junction kept 10 bases outside the gene matches. The CDR3 is 15 residues long. From germline, CDR1 is LGHDT and CDR2 YNNKEL (reference sequence). This CDR3 reads CASSPRGITWNEQFF. In DNA, the CDR3 is TGTGCCAGCAGCCCGCGGGGGATCACTTGGAATGAGCAGTTCTTC.

The rearrangement uses TRBV7-2 and TRBJ1-1; maybe TRBD1 (5 bases). Germline-derived CDR1 and CDR2 are SGHTA and FQGNSA. There are 13 residues in the CDR3. Deletions cut 5 bases from V and 7 bases from J, with 14 bases between. CDR3 in amino acids: CASSASGRGEAFF. The CDR3 DNA reads as TGTGCCAGCAGCGCGTCCGGGAGGGGTGAAGCTTTCTTT.

The V gene is TRBV7-2, the J gene TRBJ2-3; maybe TRBD2 (7 bases). CDR1 SGHTA and CDR2 FQGNSA come from the germline V gene. This CDR3 contains 15 residues. Trimming left V 0 bases short and J 5 bases short, with 12 bases between. CDR3 nucleotides: TGTGCCAGCAGCTTAGCGCGGGGGCTTGGAGATACGCAGTATTTT. This gives the protein CASSLARGLGDTQYF.